A single sample gave rise to the 9 T cell receptor beta chains below, sequenced in a study of T cells in Graves' hyperthyroidism and ophthalmopathy. The TCR beta CDR3 regions underwent amplification using RNA transcripts as the source. Carried out on the TCR CDR3, a first-round RT-PCR used the HTBI primer set. One entry per CDR3 protein results from TCRdb running MiXCR on the multiplex PCR reads. The top ten clones hold around 54% of a sample with around 340,000 distinct CDR3 sequences, roughly 18% of them seen once. Material: blood. All receptors derive from a woman in her fifties or sixties with Graves' hyperthyroidism.

This chain joins TRBV19 and TRBJ2-3; D unresolved. V lost 2 bases, J lost 4 bases, and 4 bases lay in between. Germline assignment: CDR1 LNHDA and CDR2 SQIVND (reference sequence). This CDR3 has 12 amino acids. DNA for the CDR3: TGTGCCAGTAGTATAACCTCAGATACGCAGTATTTT. This gives the protein CASSITSDTQYF.

This sequence joins TRBV4-1 and TRBJ2-7; D is unresolved. Trimming removed 4 bases from V and 2 bases from J, with 12 bases in between. The CDR3 consists of 14 residues. Germline V gene sequence: CDR1 MGHRA, CDR2 YSYEKL. The CDR3 spells CASSPERVTYEQYF. The CDR3 region has the DNA TGCGCCAGCAGCCCCGAACGGGTGACCTACGAGCAGTACTTC.

In this sample, this clonotype turned up a few times. The genes are TRBV6-2 or TRBV6-3 and TRBJ2-3; 10 bases agree with TRBD2. CDR3 length: 14 amino acids. Germline V gene lookup returns CDR1 MNHEY and CDR2 SVGEGT. V was clipped by 10 bases and J by 6 bases; unmatched bases: 10. For the CDR3, the DNA is TGTGCCACCCTAGCGGGAGAGGATCGGGATACGCAGTATTTT. This codes for CATLAGEDRDTQYF.

The chain has TRBV13 and TRBJ2-7; 9 bases are a match to TRBD2. V was clipped by 10 bases and J by 3 bases; unmatched bases: 7. The CDR3 is 13 amino acids. Per germline, CDR1 PRHDT and CDR2 FYEKMQ (reference sequence). CDR3 residues: CANRRLADYEQYF. CDR3 DNA: TGTGCCAACAGGCGACTAGCGGACTACGAGCAGTACTTC.

This clonotype was observed a handful of times. V gene TRBV6-5 combines with J gene TRBJ1-3, with D hard to call. Germline V gives CDR1 MNHEY, CDR2 SVGAGI. This CDR3 spans 18 amino acids. V gave up 6 bases and J gave up 0 bases, with 21 bases separating them. The CDR3 sequence: CASSPDGTRISSGNTIYF. The DNA of the CDR3 is TGTGCCAGCAGCCCCGACGGTACCCGCATCTCCTCTGGAAACACCATATATTTT.

This clonotype has just a few counts. The rearrangement joins TRBV7-9 to TRBJ2-3; a possible D gene is TRBD1 (5 bases). V was trimmed by 5 bases and J by 9 bases, leaving 15 bases between them. The CDR3 extends over 13 amino acids. Germline assignment: CDR1 SEHNR and CDR2 FQNEAQ (reference sequence). The DNA of the CDR3 is TGTGCCAGCAGCCCCGGACCCGCAGGGACGCAGTATTTT. Translating it yields CASSPGPAGTQYF. The full variable domain, its missing parts supplied by reference TRBV7-9 and TRBJ2-3, is DTGVSQNPRHKITKRGQNVTFRCDPISEHNRLYWYRQTLGQGPEFLTYFQNEAQLEKSRLLSDRFSAERPKGSFSTLEIQRTEQGDSAMYLCASSPGPAGTQYFGPGTRLTVL.

This rearrangement joins TRBV28 to TRBJ2-2, with D unresolved. CDR1 MDHEN and CDR2 SYDVKM come from the germline V gene. V was clipped by 6 bases and J by 4 bases, with 6 bases between them. The CDR3 contains 12 residues. For the CDR3, the DNA is TGTGCCAGCAGGGTCTTCACCGGGGAGCTGTTTTTT. Amino acids: CASRVFTGELFF. The whole variable domain, filled in from reference TRBV28 and TRBJ2-2, reads DVKVTQSSRYLVKRTGEKVFLECVQDMDHENMFWYRQDPGLGLRLIYFSYDVKMKEKGDIPEGYSVSREKKERFSLILESASTNQTSMYLCASRVFTGELFFGEGSRLTVL.

This clonotype turned up a few times. Its ends do not fully match the called genes, so a read error is possible. The chain links TRBV11-1 to TRBJ2-1; D not certain. Looked up from germline, CDR1 is SGHAT and CDR2 is FQDESV (reference sequence). The CDR3 has 16 amino acids. CDR3 nucleotide sequence: TGTGCCGGCAGCAACGATGGCGTATACCCGTACAATGAGCAGTTCTTC. It encodes CAGSNDGVYPYNEQFF.

The chain employs TRBV12-3 or TRBV12-4 and TRBJ2-1; no clear D gene. The CDR3 length is 13 residues. Trimming removed 1 base from V and 7 bases from J, with 8 bases in between. The CDR3 spells CASSLDPENEQFF. The CDR3 region has the DNA TGTGCCAGCAGTTTAGATCCCGAAAATGAGCAGTTCTTC.